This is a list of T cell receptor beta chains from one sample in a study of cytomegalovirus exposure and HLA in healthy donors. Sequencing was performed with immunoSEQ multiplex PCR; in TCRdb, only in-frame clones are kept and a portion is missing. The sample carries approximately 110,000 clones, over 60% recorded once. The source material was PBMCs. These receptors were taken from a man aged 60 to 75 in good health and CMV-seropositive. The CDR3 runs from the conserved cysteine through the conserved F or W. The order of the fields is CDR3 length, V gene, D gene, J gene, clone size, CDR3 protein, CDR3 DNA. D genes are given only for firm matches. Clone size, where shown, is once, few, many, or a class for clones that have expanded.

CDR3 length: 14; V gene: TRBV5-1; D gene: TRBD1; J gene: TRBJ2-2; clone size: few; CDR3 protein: CASSLREGAGELFF; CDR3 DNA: TGCGCCAGCAGCCTGCGTGAGGGGGCGGGGGAGCTGTTTTTT
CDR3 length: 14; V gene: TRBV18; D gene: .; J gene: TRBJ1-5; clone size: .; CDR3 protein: CASSPGGGNQPQHF; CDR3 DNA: TGTGCCAGCTCACCAGGGGGCGGCAATCAGCCCCAGCATTTT
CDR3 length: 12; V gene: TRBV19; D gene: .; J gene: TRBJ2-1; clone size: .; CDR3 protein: CASKTAYNEQFF; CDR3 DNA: TGTGCCAGTAAGACAGCATACAATGAGCAGTTCTTC
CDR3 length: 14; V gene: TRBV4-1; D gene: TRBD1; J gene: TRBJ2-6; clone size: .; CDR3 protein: CASSRGQGFDVLTF; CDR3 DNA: TGCGCCAGCAGCCGGGGACAGGGCTTTGATGTCCTGACTTTC
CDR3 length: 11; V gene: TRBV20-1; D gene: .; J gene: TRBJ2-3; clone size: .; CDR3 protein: CSASVTDTQYF; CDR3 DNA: TGCAGTGCTAGCGTCACAGATACGCAGTATTTT
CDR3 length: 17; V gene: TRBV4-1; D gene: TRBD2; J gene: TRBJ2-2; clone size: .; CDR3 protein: CASSQGVQRGGTGELFF; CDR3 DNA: TGCGCCAGCAGCCAAGGGGTCCAGCGGGGTGGCACCGGGGAGCTGTTTTTT
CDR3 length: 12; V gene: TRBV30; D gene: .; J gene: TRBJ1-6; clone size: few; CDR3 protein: CAWSVSRSPLHF; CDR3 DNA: TGTGCCTGGAGTGTCAGTCGTTCACCCCTCCACTTT
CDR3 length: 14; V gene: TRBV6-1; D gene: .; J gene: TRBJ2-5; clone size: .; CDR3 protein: CASSVLGRGETQYF; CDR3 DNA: TGTGCCAGCAGTGTCCTGGGGCGGGGAGAGACCCAGTACTTC
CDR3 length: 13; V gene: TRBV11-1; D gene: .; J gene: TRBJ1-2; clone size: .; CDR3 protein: CASSPGGGNGYTF; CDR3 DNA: TGTGCCAGCAGCCCAGGCGGGGGGAATGGCTACACCTTC
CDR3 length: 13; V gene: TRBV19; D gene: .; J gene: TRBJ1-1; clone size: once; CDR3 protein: CASSINKNTEAFF; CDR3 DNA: TGTGCCAGTAGTATAAATAAGAACACTGAAGCTTTCTTT
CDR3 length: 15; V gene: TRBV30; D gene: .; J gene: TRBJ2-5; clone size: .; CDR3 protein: CAWSTGPPVGETQYF; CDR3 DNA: TGTGCCTGGAGTACAGGACCCCCGGTCGGGGAGACCCAGTACTTC
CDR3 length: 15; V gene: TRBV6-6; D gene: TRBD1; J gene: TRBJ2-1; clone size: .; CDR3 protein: CASSLTGGFYNEQFF; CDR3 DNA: TGTGCCAGCAGTCTGACAGGGGGTTTCTACAATGAGCAGTTCTTC
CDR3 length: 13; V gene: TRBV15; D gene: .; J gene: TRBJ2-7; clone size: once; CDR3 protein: CATSRDRDYEQYF; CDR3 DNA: TGTGCCACCAGCAGAGACCGGGACTACGAGCAGTACTTC
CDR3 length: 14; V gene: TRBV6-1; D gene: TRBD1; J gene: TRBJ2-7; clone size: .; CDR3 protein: CATRDRGHSYEQYF; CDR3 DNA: TGTGCCACCAGAGACAGGGGGCATTCCTACGAGCAGTACTTC
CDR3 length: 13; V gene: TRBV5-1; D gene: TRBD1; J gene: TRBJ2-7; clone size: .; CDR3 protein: CASRTGGAYEQYF; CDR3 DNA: TGCGCCAGCAGGACAGGGGGCGCCTACGAGCAGTACTTC
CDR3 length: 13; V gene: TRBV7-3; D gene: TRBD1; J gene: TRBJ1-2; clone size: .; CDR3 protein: CASSSNRGAGYTF; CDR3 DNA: TGTGCCAGCAGCTCAAACAGGGGTGCTGGCTACACCTTC
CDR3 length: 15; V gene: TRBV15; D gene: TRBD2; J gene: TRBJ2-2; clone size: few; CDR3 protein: CATKIAGGSTGELFF; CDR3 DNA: TGTGCCACCAAAATAGCGGGGGGAAGTACCGGGGAGCTGTTTTTT
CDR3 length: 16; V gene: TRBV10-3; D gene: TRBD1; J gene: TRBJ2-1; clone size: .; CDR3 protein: CAISVPGQDRNNEQFF; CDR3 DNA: TGTGCCATCAGTGTCCCGGGACAGGATAGAAACAATGAGCAGTTCTTC
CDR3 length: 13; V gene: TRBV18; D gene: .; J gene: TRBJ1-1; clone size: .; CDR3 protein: CASSLFRGTEAFF; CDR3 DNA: TGTGCCAGCTCACTATTTCGGGGCACTGAAGCTTTCTTT
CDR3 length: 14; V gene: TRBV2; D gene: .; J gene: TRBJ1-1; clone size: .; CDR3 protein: CASRSDSGGTEAFF; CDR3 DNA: TGTGCCAGCAGGTCGGACTCGGGGGGCACTGAAGCTTTCTTT
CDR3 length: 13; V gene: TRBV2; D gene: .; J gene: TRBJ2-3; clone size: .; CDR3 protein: CASSKLSTDTQYF; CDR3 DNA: TGTGCCAGCAGTAAACTGAGCACAGATACGCAGTATTTT
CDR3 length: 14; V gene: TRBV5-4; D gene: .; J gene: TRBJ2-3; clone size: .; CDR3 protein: CASSFTRESDTQYF; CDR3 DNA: TGTGCCAGCAGCTTTACCCGGGAGTCAGATACGCAGTATTTT
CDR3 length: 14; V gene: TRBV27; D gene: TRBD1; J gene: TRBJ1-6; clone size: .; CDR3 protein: CASSPWDRNSPLHF; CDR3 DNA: TGTGCCAGCAGTCCCTGGGACAGAAATTCACCCCTCCACTTT
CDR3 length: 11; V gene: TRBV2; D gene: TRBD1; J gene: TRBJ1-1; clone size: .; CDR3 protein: CASREDREAFF; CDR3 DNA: TGTGCCAGCAGGGAGGACAGGGAAGCTTTCTTT
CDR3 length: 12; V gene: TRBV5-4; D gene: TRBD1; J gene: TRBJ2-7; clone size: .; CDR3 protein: CASSRDSGEQYF; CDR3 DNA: TGTGCCAGCAGCCGGGACAGCGGCGAGCAGTACTTC
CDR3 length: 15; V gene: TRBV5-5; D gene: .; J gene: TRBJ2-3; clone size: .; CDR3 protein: CASSPGLSSTDTQYF; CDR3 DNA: TGTGCCAGCAGCCCCGGACTTTCCAGCACAGATACGCAGTATTTT
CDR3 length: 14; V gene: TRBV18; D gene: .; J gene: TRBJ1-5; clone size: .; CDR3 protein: CASSPQQVNQPQHF; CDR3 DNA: TGTGCCAGCTCACCGCAGCAGGTTAATCAGCCCCAGCATTTT
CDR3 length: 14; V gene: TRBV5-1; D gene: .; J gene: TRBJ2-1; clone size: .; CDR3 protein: CASSSDRTYNEQFF; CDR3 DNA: TGCGCCAGCAGCAGCGACAGGACATACAATGAGCAGTTCTTC
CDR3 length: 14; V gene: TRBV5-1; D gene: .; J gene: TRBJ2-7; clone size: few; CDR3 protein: CASSLRDSGYEQYF; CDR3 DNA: TGCGCCAGCAGCTTACGGGACTCCGGGTACGAGCAGTACTTC
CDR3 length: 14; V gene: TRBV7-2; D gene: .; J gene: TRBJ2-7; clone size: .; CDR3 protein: CASSLMETAYEQYF; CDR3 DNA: TGTGCCAGCAGCTTAATGGAGACAGCCTACGAGCAGTACTTC
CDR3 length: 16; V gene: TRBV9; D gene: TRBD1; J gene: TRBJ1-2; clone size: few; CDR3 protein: CASSPASGTGGYGYTF; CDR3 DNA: TGTGCCAGCAGCCCAGCCTCCGGGACAGGGGGCTATGGCTACACCTTC
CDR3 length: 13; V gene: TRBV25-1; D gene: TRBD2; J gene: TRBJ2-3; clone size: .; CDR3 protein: CASRGSGVDTQYF; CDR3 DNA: TGTGCCAGCAGAGGTAGCGGGGTCGATACGCAGTATTTT
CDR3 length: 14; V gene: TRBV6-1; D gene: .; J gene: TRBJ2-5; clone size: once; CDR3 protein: CASGRELVEETQYF; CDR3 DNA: TGTGCCAGCGGAAGAGAACTAGTGGAAGAGACCCAGTACTTC
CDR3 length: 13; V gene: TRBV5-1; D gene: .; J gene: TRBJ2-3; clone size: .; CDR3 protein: CASSGLATDTQYF; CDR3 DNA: TGCGCCAGCAGCGGGCTAGCGACAGATACGCAGTATTTT
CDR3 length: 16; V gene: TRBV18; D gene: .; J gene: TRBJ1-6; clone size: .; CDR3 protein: CASSAGTPTFGSPLHF; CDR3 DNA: TGTGCCAGCTCGGCGGGGACTCCTACCTTTGGTTCACCCCTCCACTTT
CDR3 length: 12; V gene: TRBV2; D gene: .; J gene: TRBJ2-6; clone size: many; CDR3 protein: CASNRGANVLTF; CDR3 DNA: TGTGCCAGCAACCGGGGGGCCAACGTCCTGACTTTC
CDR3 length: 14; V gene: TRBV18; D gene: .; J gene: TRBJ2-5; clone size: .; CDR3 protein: CASSPRRSQETQYF; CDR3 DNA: TGTGCCAGCTCACCGAGGCGGTCGCAAGAGACCCAGTACTTC
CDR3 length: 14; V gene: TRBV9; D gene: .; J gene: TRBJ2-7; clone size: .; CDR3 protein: CASSSTGSTYEQYF; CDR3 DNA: TGTGCCAGCAGCTCAACAGGCTCCACCTACGAGCAGTACTTC
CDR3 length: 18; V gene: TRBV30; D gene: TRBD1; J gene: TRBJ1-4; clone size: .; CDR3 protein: CAWSVVGTGGSPGEKLFF; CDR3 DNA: TGTGCCTGGAGTGTTGTTGGGACAGGGGGTTCGCCGGGTGAAAAACTGTTTTTT
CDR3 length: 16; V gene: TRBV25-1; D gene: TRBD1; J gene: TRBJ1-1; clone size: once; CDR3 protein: CASSETGQVGNTEAFF; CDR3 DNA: TGTGCCAGCAGTGAAACGGGACAGGTGGGGAACACTGAAGCTTTCTTT
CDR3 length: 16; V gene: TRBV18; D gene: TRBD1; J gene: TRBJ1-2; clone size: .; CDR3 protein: CASSPPGNRGYDGYTF; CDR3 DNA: TGTGCCAGCTCACCACCGGGCAACAGGGGGTACGATGGCTACACCTTC
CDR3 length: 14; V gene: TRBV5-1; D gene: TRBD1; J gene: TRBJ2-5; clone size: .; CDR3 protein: CASSSQGNEETQYF; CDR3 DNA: TGCGCCAGCAGCTCACAGGGGAATGAAGAGACCCAGTACTTC
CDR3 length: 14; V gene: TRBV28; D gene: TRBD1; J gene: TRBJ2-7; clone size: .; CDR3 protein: CASSPGTGLYEQYF; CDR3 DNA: TGTGCCAGCAGTCCCGGGACAGGGCTCTACGAGCAGTACTTC
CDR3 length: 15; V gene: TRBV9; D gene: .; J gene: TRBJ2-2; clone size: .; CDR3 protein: CASSVGTFNTGELFF; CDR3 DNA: TGTGCCAGCAGCGTCGGGACTTTTAACACCGGGGAGCTGTTTTTT
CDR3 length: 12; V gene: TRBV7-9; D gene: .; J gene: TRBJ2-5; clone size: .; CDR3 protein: CASLPGDETQYF; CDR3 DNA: TGTGCCAGCCTCCCCGGTGATGAGACCCAGTACTTC
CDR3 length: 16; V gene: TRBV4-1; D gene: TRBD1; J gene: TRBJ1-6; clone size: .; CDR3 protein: CASSQGGTGRNSPLHF; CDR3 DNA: TGCGCCAGCAGCCAAGGGGGGACAGGGCGAAATTCACCCCTCCACTTT
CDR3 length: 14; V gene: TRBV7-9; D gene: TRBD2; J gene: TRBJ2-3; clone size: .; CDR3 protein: CASRTRAGTDTQYF; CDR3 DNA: TGTGCCAGCAGGACGAGAGCGGGGACAGATACGCAGTATTTT
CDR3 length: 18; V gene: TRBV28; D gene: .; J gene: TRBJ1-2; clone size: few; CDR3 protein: CASSLGSFRGNSNYGYTF; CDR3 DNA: TGTGCCAGCAGTTTAGGCTCATTCCGGGGAAACAGTAACTATGGCTACACCTTC
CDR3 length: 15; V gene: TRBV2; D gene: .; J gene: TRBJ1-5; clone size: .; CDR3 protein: CASSEWFRVDQPQHF; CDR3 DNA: TGTGCCAGCAGTGAATGGTTCAGGGTGGATCAGCCCCAGCATTTT
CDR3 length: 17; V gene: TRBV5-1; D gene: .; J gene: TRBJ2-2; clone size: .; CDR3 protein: CASSGGASVANTGELFF; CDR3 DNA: TGCGCCAGCAGCGGTGGGGCTAGCGTCGCGAACACCGGGGAGCTGTTTTTT